One sample yielded the 30 T cell receptor beta chains listed below, sequenced in a study of cytomegalovirus exposure and HLA in healthy donors. It was with 60 Vbeta and 13 Jbeta primers that the PCR ran. Only in-frame clones appear in the TCRdb table, and some are missing; sequencing was by immunoSEQ multiplex PCR. The sample comprises around 120,000 clones, around 86% of which are singletons, and 0.55% to 0.75% rests with the top ten. The specimen sequenced was PBMCs. All receptors come from a man younger than 30 in good health and CMV-seronegative.

This chain connects TRBV4-3 to TRBJ1-2, with 10 bases fitting TRBD1. Germline trimming cut 0 bases from V and 5 bases from J; bases unmatched to any gene: 6. The CDR3 length is 16 residues. Germline values: CDR1 LGHNA, CDR2 YSLEER. The CDR3 here is CASSQDSGTGVYGYTF. CDR3 DNA: TGCGCCAGCAGCCAAGATTCCGGGACAGGGGTTTATGGCTACACCTTC.

The chain is built from TRBV7-6 and TRBJ2-1, with 11 bases fitting TRBD2. Trimming at V came to 5 bases and at J to 2 bases, leaving 11 bases not matched to a gene. This CDR3 is built from 18 residues. Germline V lookup: CDR1 SGHVS, CDR2 FNYEAQ. The CDR3 bases are TGTGCCAGCAGCATACCACGACTAGCGGGGACCCCCTACAATGAGCAGTTCTTC. Translation: CASSIPRLAGTPYNEQFF.

The chain recombines TRBV5-4 with TRBJ1-4; D unclear. The CDR3 extends over 15 amino acids. V dropped 4 bases and J dropped 5 bases, with 15 bases sitting between them. CDR1 and CDR2 (germline): SGHNT, YYREEE (reference sequence). The CDR3 sequence: CASSLGGASNEKLFF. CDR3 DNA sequence: TGTGCCAGCAGCCTGGGAGGTGCAAGCAATGAAAAACTGTTTTTT.

V is TRBV23-1 and J is TRBJ1-6; 8 bases are a match to TRBD1. TRBV23-1 is marked as an open reading frame, function uncertain. With 3 bases clipped from V and 8 bases from J, the junction kept 6 bases outside the gene matches. The CDR3 totals 15 residues. CDR3 amino acids: CASSHQGQGHSPLHF. The CDR3 DNA follows: TGCGCCAGCAGTCACCAAGGACAGGGACATTCACCCCTCCACTTT.

The chain has TRBV27 and TRBJ2-1; 7 bases are a match to TRBD2. This CDR3 is built from 14 residues. V trimming: 3 bases; J trimming: 5 bases; junction bases outside the gene matches: 4. Germline V lookup: CDR1 MNHEY, CDR2 SMNVEV (reference sequence). The CDR3, as DNA: TGTGCCAGCAGTTTTGGGAGGGCTGACAATGAGCAGTTCTTC. Protein sequence: CASSFGRADNEQFF.

J is TRBJ1-1 and V is TRBV10-2; tentatively, D is TRBD1 (5 bases). V was cut by 6 bases and J by 0 bases, with 14 bases left in between. The CDR3 runs 15 residues. Germline assignment: CDR1 WSHSY and CDR2 SAAADI. CDR3 residues: CASSFSRQLNTEAFF. The CDR3 DNA follows: TGCGCCAGCAGCTTCAGCCGACAGTTGAACACTGAAGCTTTCTTT.

The chain is built from TRBV5-1 and TRBJ2-5, with a weak D call TRBD1 (5 bases). This CDR3 comprises 15 residues. V dropped 0 bases and J dropped 5 bases, with 14 bases sitting between them. Germline CDR1 SGHRS, CDR2 YFSETQ. The CDR3 is CASSLARVGTETQYF. CDR3 sequence (DNA): TGCGCCAGCAGCTTGGCCAGGGTGGGAACCGAGACCCAGTACTTC.

This chain links TRBV5-1 with TRBJ2-1; D is unresolved. V lost 0 bases to trimming and J lost 1 base, with 2 bases between them. The CDR3 runs to 13 residues. CDR1 is SGHRS and CDR2 is YFSETQ in the germline V gene. In DNA form, the CDR3 reads TGCGCCAGCAGCTTGGCGTCCTACAATGAGCAGTTCTTC. The encoded protein is CASSLASYNEQFF.

The chain has TRBV27 and TRBJ1-1, with 8 bases that match TRBD1. V was pared by 7 bases and J by 0 bases, with 13 bases of the junction left unmatched. The CDR3 runs to 17 residues. The germline V gene encodes CDR1 MNHEY and CDR2 SMNVEV (reference sequence). CDR3 in amino acids: CASTLTGGRVMNTEAFF. CDR3 DNA sequence: TGTGCCAGCACCCTCACAGGGGGACGGGTAATGAACACTGAAGCTTTCTTT.

As DNA, the CDR3 is TGCAGCGTTGAACTAGCGGGGGGGTTTTTCGACTACAATGAGCAGTTCTTC. This sequence encodes CSVELAGGFFDYNEQFF. The rearrangement uses TRBV29-1 and TRBJ2-1; 12 bases are shared with TRBD2. This CDR3 comprises 17 residues. V lost 2 bases and J lost 3; bases outside the gene matches: 8. Germline CDR1 and CDR2: SQVTM and ANQGSEA.

This clone was recorded a few times. The chain is built from TRBV6-5 and TRBJ2-3; TRBD2 is a possible D gene (5 bases). The ends were cut back, 6 bases at V and 1 base at J, with 14 bases in the middle. This CDR3 comprises 15 residues. Germline V CDR1 and CDR2: MNHEY, SVGAGI. CDR3 sequence (DNA): TGTGCCAGCAGCTCCCTCCGGGGTGGCACAGATACGCAGTATTTT. It specifies CASSSLRGGTDTQYF.

J is TRBJ2-3 and V is TRBV5-1, with 7 nucleotides matching TRBD2. From germline, CDR1 is SGHRS and CDR2 YFSETQ. CDR3 length: 16 residues. Trimming at V came to 0 bases and at J to 2 bases, leaving 6 bases not matched to a gene. In nucleotides, the CDR3 is TGCGCCAGCAGCTTGGGTGGCGGGGGTAACACAGATACGCAGTATTTT. It translates to CASSLGGGGNTDTQYF. Combining the CDR3 with reference TRBV5-1 and TRBJ2-3 gives the whole variable domain KAGVTQTPRYLIKTRGQQVTLSCSPISGHRSVSWYQQTPGQGLQFLFEYFSETQRNKGNFPGRFSGRQFSNSRSEMNVSTLELGDSALYLCASSLGGGGNTDTQYFGPGTRLTVL.

This clone was seen a few times. This chain links TRBV19 with TRBJ2-7, with 7 bases lining up with TRBD1. Trimming removed 11 bases from V and 7 bases from J; junction bases left unmatched: 14. Germline CDR1 and CDR2: LNHDA and SQIVND (reference sequence). The CDR3 sequence is 13 residues long. Here the CDR3 reads CAPSDRNYTEQYF. CDR3 sequence (DNA): TGTGCCCCTTCGGACAGGAATTATACGGAGCAGTACTTC.

The rearrangement links TRBV4-3 to TRBJ2-7; 8 positions match TRBD2. Trimming removed 0 bases from V and 1 base from J; junction bases left unmatched: 5. Germline CDR1 LGHNA, CDR2 YSLEER. The CDR3 is made up of 16 amino acids. Here the CDR3 DNA reads TGCGCCAGCAGCCAAGATATGGGCGGGGGGTCCTACGAGCAGTACTTC. This encodes CASSQDMGGGSYEQYF.

This clone was found a few times. The V gene is TRBV4-3, the J gene TRBJ1-6, with a possible D match to TRBD1 (5 bases). Trimming shortened V by 1 base and J by 11 bases, and 12 bases separated the two germline ends. This CDR3 is built from 14 residues. Germline lookup yields CDR1 LGHNA and CDR2 YSLEER. DNA of the CDR3: TGCGCCAGCAGCCAAGTTCAGGGCGGCGCACCCCTCCACTTT. This encodes CASSQVQGGAPLHF.

This chain connects TRBV18 to TRBJ1-1; D is unclear. There are 12 residues in the CDR3. V was pared by 6 bases and J by 1 base, with 6 bases between. Germline lookup yields CDR1 KGHSH and CDR2 LQKENI. CDR3 residues: CASSFSNTEAFF. Here the CDR3 DNA reads TGTGCCAGCTCCTTTTCGAACACTGAAGCTTTCTTT.

V and J are TRBV2 and TRBJ2-5; 7 bases fit TRBD1. The V gene end was trimmed by 9 bases and the J gene end by 4 bases; junction bases not matched to a gene: 5. This CDR3 is built from 12 residues. Germline values: CDR1 SNHLY, CDR2 FYNNEI. This chain's CDR3 is CASTGDVETQYF. The CDR3 nucleotides are TGTGCCAGTACAGGGGATGTAGAGACCCAGTACTTC. Using reference TRBV2 and TRBJ2-5 for the parts outside the CDR3, the full variable domain is EPEVTQTPSHQVTQMGQEVILRCVPISNHLYFYWYRQILGQKVEFLVSFYNNEISEKSEIFDDQFSVERPDGSNFTLKIRSTKLEDSAMYFCASTGDVETQYFGPGTRLLVL.

The J gene is TRBJ2-5, the V gene TRBV7-2, with 7 bases that match TRBD1. Trimming removed 5 bases from V and 2 bases from J; junction bases left unmatched: 5. CDR1 is SGHTA and CDR2 is FQGNSA in the germline V gene. CDR3 size: 14 residues. The CDR3 loop reads CASSKPGQQETQYF. The DNA for the CDR3 is TGTGCCAGCAGCAAACCGGGACAGCAAGAGACCCAGTACTTC.

This chain connects TRBV27 to TRBJ2-7; the match to TRBD1 covers 8 bases. Unmatched junction bases numbered 13, after V lost 6 bases and J lost 6 bases. The CDR3 runs 15 residues. Germline V gene data show CDR1 as MNHEY and CDR2 as SMNVEV (reference sequence). The CDR3 sequence: CASRDGQGPLVEQYF. The CDR3 DNA follows: TGTGCCAGCAGGGACGGACAGGGCCCTTTGGTCGAGCAGTACTTC.

The chain links TRBV28 to TRBJ1-5; 10 nucleotides agree with TRBD1. The CDR3 loop spans 15 amino acids. Germline CDR1 and CDR2: MDHEN and SYDVKM. Trimming removed 8 bases from V and 9 bases from J; junction bases left unmatched: 13. The CDR3 loop reads CASLSGTGVRWPQHF. CDR3 nucleotides: TGTGCCAGCCTCAGCGGGACAGGGGTCCGTTGGCCCCAGCATTTT.

This clone was recorded a few times. The chain has TRBV2 and TRBJ1-1, with TRBD1 matching over 11 bases. CDR1 and CDR2 from the germline V gene are SNHLY and FYNNEI. The CDR3 loop spans 14 amino acids. The CDR3 is CGKDRGLVNTEAFF. CDR3 nucleotides: TGTGGGAAGGACAGGGGGCTTGTGAACACTGAAGCTTTCTTT.

This chain links TRBV6-5 with TRBJ1-6; 8 bases are shared with TRBD1. CDR1 MNHEY and CDR2 SVGAGI come from the germline V gene. V lost 8 bases, J lost 7 bases, and 4 bases stayed unmatched. The CDR3 is made up of 13 amino acids. The CDR3 reads CASYQGANSPLHF. The CDR3 DNA sequence: TGTGCCAGCTACCAGGGGGCGAATTCACCCCTCCACTTT.

V gene TRBV5-8 combines with J gene TRBJ1-1; no definite D call. Germline values: CDR1 SGHTS, CDR2 YDEGEE. The CDR3 loop spans 14 amino acids. Trimming left V 0 bases short and J 9 bases short, with 15 bases between. DNA for the CDR3: TGTGCCAGCAGCTTGGGGCAGCTGACTGACCAAGCTTTCTTT. It codes for CASSLGQLTDQAFF.

The chain carries TRBV4-3 and TRBJ1-6; 8 bases agree with TRBD1. The CDR3 is made up of 15 amino acids. V shed 4 bases and J 10 bases; nucleotides not matched to a gene: 9. Germline V lookup: CDR1 LGHNA, CDR2 YSLEER. CDR3: CASSRGGQGLSPLHF. The CDR3 bases are TGCGCCAGCAGCCGTGGAGGACAGGGATTGTCACCCCTCCACTTT.

The chain has TRBV27 and TRBJ2-3; 9 nucleotides agree with TRBD2. The CDR3 runs 15 residues. Trimming at V came to 6 bases and at J to 2 bases, leaving 6 bases not matched to a gene. CDR1 and CDR2 (germline): MNHEY, SMNVEV (reference sequence). The CDR3 DNA follows: TGTGCCAGCAGGGCGCGGGGGGGCTACACAGATACGCAGTATTTT. The encoded protein is CASRARGGYTDTQYF.

This sequence joins TRBV6-5 and TRBJ1-2; D is uncertain. Trimming removed 2 bases at V and 5 bases at J, with 9 bases between. This CDR3 is 13 amino acids long. Germline V gives CDR1 MNHEY, CDR2 SVGAGI. CDR3 bases: TGTGCCAGCAGTTACGACGGGGTATATGGCTACACCTTC. This translates into CASSYDGVYGYTF.

The chain has TRBV5-1 and TRBJ1-1; maybe TRBD1 (6 bases). The CDR3 spans 14 residues. Trimming stripped 4 bases from V and 4 bases from J, with 14 bases between. Germline V gene sequence: CDR1 SGHRS, CDR2 YFSETQ. The CDR3 loop is CASSLGQRGTEAFF. CDR3 coding DNA: TGCGCCAGCAGCCTAGGACAGCGAGGCACTGAAGCTTTCTTT.

The genes are TRBV2 and TRBJ1-5; no firm D call. The CDR3 has 14 residues. From germline, CDR1 is SNHLY and CDR2 FYNNEI. V gave up 8 bases and J gave up 2 bases, with 13 bases separating them. CDR3 in amino acids: CASRYRGGNQPQHF. In nucleotides, the CDR3 is TGTGCCAGCCGCTACCGGGGAGGCAATCAGCCCCAGCATTTT.

This chain connects TRBV25-1 to TRBJ1-2; 10 bases are shared with TRBD1. CDR1 is MGHDK and CDR2 is SYGVNS in the germline V gene. V gave up 3 bases and J gave up 8 bases; unmatched junction bases: 6. The CDR3 spans 14 residues. The CDR3 protein is CASSEGDRGYGYTF. The CDR3 nucleotides are TGTGCCAGCAGTGAGGGGGACAGGGGATACGGCTACACCTTC.

The gene calls are TRBV5-1 and TRBJ2-1; 8 bases align to TRBD1. The CDR3 has 17 residues. With V trimmed by 2 bases and J by 7 bases, 14 bases remained unmatched. Germline V gene sequence: CDR1 SGHRS, CDR2 YFSETQ. CDR3 coding DNA: TGCGCCAGCAGCTTAGAATCCCGGGACAGGAGGGCAAATGAGCAGTTCTTC. As protein: CASSLESRDRRANEQFF.